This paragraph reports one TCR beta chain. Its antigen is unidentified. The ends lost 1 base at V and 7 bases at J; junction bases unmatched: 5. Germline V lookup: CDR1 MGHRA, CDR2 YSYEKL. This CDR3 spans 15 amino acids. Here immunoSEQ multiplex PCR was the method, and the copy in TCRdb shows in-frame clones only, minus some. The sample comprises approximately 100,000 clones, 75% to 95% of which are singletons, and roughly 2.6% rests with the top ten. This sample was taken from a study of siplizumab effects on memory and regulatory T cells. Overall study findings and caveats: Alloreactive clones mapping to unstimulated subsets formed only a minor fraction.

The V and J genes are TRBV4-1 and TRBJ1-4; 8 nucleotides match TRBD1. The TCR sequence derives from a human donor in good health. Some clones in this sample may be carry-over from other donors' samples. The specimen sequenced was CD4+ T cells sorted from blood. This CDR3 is CASSQGQGAREKLFF. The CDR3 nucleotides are TGCGCCAGCAGCCAAGGCCAGGGGGCGCGTGAAAAACTGTTTTTT.